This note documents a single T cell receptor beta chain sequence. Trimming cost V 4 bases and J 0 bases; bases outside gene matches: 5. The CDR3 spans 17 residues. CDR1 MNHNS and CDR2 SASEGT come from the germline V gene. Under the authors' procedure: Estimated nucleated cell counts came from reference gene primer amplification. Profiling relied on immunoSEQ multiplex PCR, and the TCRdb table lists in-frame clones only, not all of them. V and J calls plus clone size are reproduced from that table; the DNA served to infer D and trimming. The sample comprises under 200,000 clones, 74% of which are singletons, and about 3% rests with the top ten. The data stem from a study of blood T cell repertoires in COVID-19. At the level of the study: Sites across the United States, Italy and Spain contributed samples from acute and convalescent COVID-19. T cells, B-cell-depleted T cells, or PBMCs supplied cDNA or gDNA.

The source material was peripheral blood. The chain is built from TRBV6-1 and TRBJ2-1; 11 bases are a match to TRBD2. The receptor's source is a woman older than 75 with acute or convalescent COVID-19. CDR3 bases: TGTGCCAGCAGTGCTAATAGCGGGAGGGCCTCCTACAATGAGCAGTTCTTC. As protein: CASSANSGRASYNEQFF.